What follows are 16 T cell receptor beta chains derived from one specimen sequenced in a study of T-cell reconstitution after alpha-beta-depleted transplantation in children. The TCRbeta library incorporated unique molecular identifiers. TCRdb fed the PCR reads into MiXCR, producing one record per CDR3 protein. The sample carries over 70,000 distinct CDR3 sequences, 7% to 10% recorded once. The source material was PBMCs from the stem cell graft donor, sampled from the stem cell graft. All receptors derive from a human donor who donated a stem cell graft to a child with congenital amegakaryocytic thrombocytopenia.

This clonotype has ten or more counts. J is TRBJ1-5 and V is TRBV20-1, with D tentatively TRBD1 (6 bases). Deletions cut 0 bases from V and 1 base from J, with 13 bases between. The CDR3 covers 16 residues. The V gene's germline CDR1 is DFQATT and CDR2 SNEGSKA (reference sequence). CDR3 coding DNA: TGCAGTGCTAGAGATACGCGGGGGGCAAGCAATCAGCCCCAGCATTTT. Amino acid sequence: CSARDTRGASNQPQHF.

Points on this clonotype: Its ends do not fully match the called genes, so a read error is possible. The chain links TRBV20-1 to TRBJ1-5; D gene uncertain. CDR1 is DFQATT, CDR2 SNEGSKA, per germline (reference sequence). The CDR3 is 13 amino acids. CDR3: CSAPPGSNQPRHF. In nucleotides, the CDR3 is TGCAGTGCTCCTCCCGGCAGCAATCAGCCCCGGCATTTT.

This clonotype occurred many times. The chain carries TRBV5-1 and TRBJ2-5; 13 nucleotides align to TRBD2. The CDR3 is 15 amino acids. J gave up 4 bases and V 4 bases, and 4 bases lay outside the gene matches. From germline, CDR1 is SGHRS and CDR2 YFSETQ. CDR3 protein: CASSTGLAGAETQYF. DNA of the CDR3: TGCGCCAGCAGCACCGGACTAGCGGGAGCAGAGACCCAGTACTTC.

This clonotype was picked up many times. The rearrangement links TRBV7-2 to TRBJ1-6; D is unresolved. The CDR3 is 15 residues long. CDR1 is SGHTA and CDR2 is FQGNSA in the germline V gene. The ends were cut back, 5 bases at V and 5 bases at J, with 13 bases in the middle. The CDR3 region has the DNA TGTGCCAGCAGCCAATCCACCCCTCATAATTCACCCCTCCACTTT. It codes for CASSQSTPHNSPLHF.

This clonotype occurred many times. This rearrangement joins TRBV20-1 to TRBJ2-3; 7 nucleotides match TRBD2. The V gene end was trimmed by 4 bases and the J gene end by 2 bases; junction bases not matched to a gene: 9. Germline values: CDR1 DFQATT, CDR2 SNEGSKA (reference sequence). The CDR3 has 15 residues. The CDR3 sequence: CSATIWGGTTDTQYF. In nucleotides, the CDR3 is TGCAGTGCTACGATTTGGGGAGGGACCACAGATACGCAGTATTTT.

This clonotype was detected only a few times. This chain joins TRBV27 and TRBJ1-1, with TRBD1 as a possible D gene (6 bases). Trimming removed 6 bases at V and 1 base at J, with 9 bases between. The germline CDR1 and CDR2 sequences are MNHEY and SMNVEV (reference sequence). The CDR3 extends over 13 amino acids. The CDR3 spells CASSQGGNTEAFF. The DNA for the CDR3 is TGTGCCAGCAGCCAAGGGGGGAACACTGAAGCTTTCTTT.

In this sample, this clonotype turned up many times. This sequence joins TRBV10-3 and TRBJ1-3, with D maybe TRBD1 (5 bases). V was cut by 10 bases and J by 0 bases, with 10 bases left in between. CDR3 length: 13 residues. CDR1 and CDR2 from the germline V gene are ENHRY and SYGVKD. The CDR3 is CATRQISGNTIYF. CDR3 bases: TGTGCCACCCGACAGATCTCTGGAAACACCATATATTTT.

This chain connects TRBV13 to TRBJ2-1, with TRBD2 matching 11 bases. The CDR3 runs 17 residues. Unmatched junction bases numbered 14, after V lost 6 bases and J lost 7 bases. Germline V gene data show CDR1 as PRHDT and CDR2 as FYEKMQ (reference sequence). The CDR3, as DNA: TGTGCCAGCAGTCGTACCGCCACTAGCGGGAGTGAGAATGAGCAGTTCTTC. Protein sequence: CASSRTATSGSENEQFF.

In this sample, this clonotype turned up many times. The chain combines TRBV4-1 with TRBJ1-1; D possibly corresponds to TRBD1 (6 bases). Germline V gene sequence: CDR1 MGHRA, CDR2 YSYEKL. Trimming pared 1 base from V and 4 bases from J, leaving 13 bases between. The CDR3 has 15 residues. The CDR3 sequence: CASSQAGGAGTEAFF. The CDR3 DNA reads TGCGCCAGCAGCCAAGCGGGGGGCGCGGGCACTGAAGCTTTCTTT.

This clonotype was seen many times. The chain combines TRBV5-6 with TRBJ2-5, with D maybe TRBD2 (6 bases). The germline V and J ends were trimmed by 5 bases and 0 bases, with 11 bases remaining between them. The CDR3 extends over 14 amino acids. Germline V gives CDR1 SGHDT, CDR2 YYEEEE. The CDR3 loop is CASRGGAHQETQYF. The DNA for the CDR3 is TGTGCCAGCAGGGGGGGAGCTCACCAAGAGACCCAGTACTTC.

The chain links TRBV12-2 to TRBJ1-1; TRBD1 is the table's D call and was not checked against the DNA. TRBV12-2 is described as a pseudogene. This CDR3 has 12 residues. The CDR3 region is CASRLEDPGAFF. Written as DNA, the CDR3 is TGTGCAAGTCGCTTAGAGGACCCGGGGGCTTTCTTT.

This clonotype was recorded at least ten times. The J gene is TRBJ2-1, the V gene TRBV12-3 or TRBV12-4, with 8 nucleotides matching TRBD1. The trim removed 2 bases at V and 8 bases at J, leaving 11 bases unmatched. The CDR3 length is 16 residues. Written as DNA, the CDR3 is TGTGCCAGCAGTTTATTAAGGACAGGGTATTTGGATGAGCAGTTCTTC. Translating gives CASSLLRTGYLDEQFF.

In its sample, this clonotype was seen many times. V gene TRBV29-1 combines with J gene TRBJ1-1; D is possibly TRBD1 (5 bases). The CDR3 consists of 15 residues. V shed 1 base and J shed 8 bases, with 20 bases lying between them. Germline V gives CDR1 SQVTM, CDR2 ANQGSEA. In DNA, the CDR3 is TGCAGCGTTGAAGGAGAGGGGAAGGGACTAGTCGAAGCTTTCTTT. This sequence encodes CSVEGEGKGLVEAFF.

There are many counts of this clonotype. This rearrangement joins TRBV12-3 or TRBV12-4 to TRBJ2-3; 9 bases line up with TRBD2. The CDR3 is 16 amino acids. The V gene end was trimmed by 6 bases and the J gene end by 3 bases; junction bases not matched to a gene: 10. CDR3 residues: CASSSSGTTRTDTQYF. Written as DNA, the CDR3 is TGTGCCAGCAGCTCTAGCGGGACAACAAGGACAGATACGCAGTATTTT.

With regard to this clonotype: A read error may explain this, as a much larger clone is one base away. The chain employs TRBV7-9 and TRBJ2-7; 7 bases are shared with TRBD2. CDR3 length: 15 amino acids. Germline V gives CDR1 SEHNR, CDR2 FQNEAQ (reference sequence). The CDR3 loop is CASILVGGGNYEQYF. CDR3 in DNA: TGTGCCAGCATCTTAGTCGGCGGGGGAAACTACGAGCAGTACTTC.

This clonotype was picked up many times. The rearrangement uses TRBV7-2 and TRBJ1-6; D might be TRBD1 (5 bases). CDR1 SGHTA and CDR2 FQGNSA come from the germline V gene. The V end lost 6 bases, the J end lost 6 bases, and 9 bases lay between the germline ends. The CDR3 sequence is 13 residues long. CDR3 in DNA: TGTGCCAGCAGGGGACGTTTTAATTCACCCCTCCACTTT. Protein: CASRGRFNSPLHF.